Included here is one TCR beta chain sequence, with context. Its matching antigen is unknown. Treatment in this sample: randomized to nivolumab then ipilimumab (arm A) or the reverse (arm B). This record comes from a study of sequential checkpoint blockade in melanoma. In the study overall: Some 90 pretreatment tumor DNA samples were TCRβ immunosequenced. Study-level results: Clinical benefit was about 30 times likelier when tumor T-cell fraction and clonality increased. PD-L1 staining and CD8+ counts, not mutational load, tracked tumor T-cell clonality.

With V trimmed by 6 bases and J by 4 bases, 11 bases remained unmatched. This CDR3 is 17 amino acids long. Data came from immunoSEQ multiplex PCR; TCRdb stores just in-frame clones and leaves some out. The table shows 5,500 to 6,500 clones, with about a fifth occurring only once. The rearrangement joins TRBV6-7 to TRBJ1-4; 10 bases match TRBD1. TRBV6-7 has ORF status, its function being uncertain. Specimen: tumor tissue (inferred from file names), collected from a patient given nivolumab and ipilimumab in sequence. This clonotype was obtained from a human donor with melanoma. The CDR3, as DNA: TGTGCCAGCAGCTCACCGGGACAGGGGCTCGTTAATGAAAAACTGTTTTTT. It encodes CASSSPGQGLVNEKLFF.